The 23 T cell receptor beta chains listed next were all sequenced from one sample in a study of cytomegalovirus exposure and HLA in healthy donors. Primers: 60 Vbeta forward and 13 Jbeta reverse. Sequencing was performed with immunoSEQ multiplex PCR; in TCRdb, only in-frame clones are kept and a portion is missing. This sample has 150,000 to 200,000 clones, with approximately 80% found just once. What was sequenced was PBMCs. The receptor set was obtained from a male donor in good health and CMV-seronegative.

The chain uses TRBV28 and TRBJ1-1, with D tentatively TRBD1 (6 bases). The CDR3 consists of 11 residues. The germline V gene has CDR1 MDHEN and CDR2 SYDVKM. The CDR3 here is CTTRGGREAFF. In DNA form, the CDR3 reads TGTACCACTCGGGGGGGGCGTGAAGCTTTCTTT.

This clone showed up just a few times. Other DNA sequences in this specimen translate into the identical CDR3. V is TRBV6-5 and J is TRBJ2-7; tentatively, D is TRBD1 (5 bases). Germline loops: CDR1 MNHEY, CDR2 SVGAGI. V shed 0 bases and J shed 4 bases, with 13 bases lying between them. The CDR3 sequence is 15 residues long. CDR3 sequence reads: CASSYSGQGTYEQYF. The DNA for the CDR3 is TGTGCCAGCAGTTACTCTGGGCAGGGTACGTACGAGCAGTACTTC.

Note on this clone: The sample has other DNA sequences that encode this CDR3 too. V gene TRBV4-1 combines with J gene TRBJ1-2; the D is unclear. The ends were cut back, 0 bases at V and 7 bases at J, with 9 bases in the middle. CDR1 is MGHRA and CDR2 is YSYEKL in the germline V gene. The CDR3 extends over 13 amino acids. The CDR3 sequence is CASSQDRVGGYTF. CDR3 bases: TGCGCCAGCAGCCAAGATCGGGTCGGTGGCTACACCTTC.

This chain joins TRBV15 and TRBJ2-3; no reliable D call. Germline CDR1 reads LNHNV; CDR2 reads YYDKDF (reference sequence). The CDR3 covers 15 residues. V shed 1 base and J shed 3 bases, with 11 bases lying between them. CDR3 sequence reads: CATSRGGLRTDTQYF. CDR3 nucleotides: TGTGCCACCAGCAGAGGAGGCCTAAGGACAGATACGCAGTATTTT.

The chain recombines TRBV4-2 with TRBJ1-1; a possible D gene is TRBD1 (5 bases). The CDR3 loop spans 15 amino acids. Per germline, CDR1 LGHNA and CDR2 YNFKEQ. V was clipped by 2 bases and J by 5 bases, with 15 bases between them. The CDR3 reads CASSQKLGGGTEAFF. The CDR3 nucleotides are TGTGCCAGCAGCCAAAAACTGGGGGGAGGAACTGAAGCTTTCTTT.

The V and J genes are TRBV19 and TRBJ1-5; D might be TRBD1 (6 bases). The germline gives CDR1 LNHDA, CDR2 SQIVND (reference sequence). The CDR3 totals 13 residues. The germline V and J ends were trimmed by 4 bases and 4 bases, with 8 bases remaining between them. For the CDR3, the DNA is TGTGCCAGTAGTACACAGGGAAATCAGCCCCAGCATTTT. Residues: CASSTQGNQPQHF.

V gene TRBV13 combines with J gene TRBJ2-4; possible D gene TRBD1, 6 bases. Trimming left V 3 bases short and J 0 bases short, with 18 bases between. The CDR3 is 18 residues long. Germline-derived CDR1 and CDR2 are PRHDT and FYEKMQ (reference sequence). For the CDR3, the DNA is TGTGCCAGCAGCTTGTACGCAGGGGTCTTGCTAGCCAAAAACATTCAGTACTTC. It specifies CASSLYAGVLLAKNIQYF.

The CDR3 DNA sequence: TGCGCCAGCAGCCTCGTGCGGGGCGCGTTACCCCATGGCTACACCTTC. Amino acids: CASSLVRGALPHGYTF. The chain carries TRBV4-1 and TRBJ1-2, with D tentatively TRBD1 (5 bases). This CDR3 comprises 16 residues. Germline V gives CDR1 MGHRA, CDR2 YSYEKL. V was clipped by 4 bases and J by 6 bases, with 21 bases between them.

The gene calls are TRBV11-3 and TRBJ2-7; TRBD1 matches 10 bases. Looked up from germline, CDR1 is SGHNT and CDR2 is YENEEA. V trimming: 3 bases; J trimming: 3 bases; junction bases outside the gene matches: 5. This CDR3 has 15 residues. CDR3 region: CASSLKTGGLYEQYF. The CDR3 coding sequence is TGTGCCAGCAGCTTGAAGACAGGGGGCCTCTACGAGCAGTACTTC.

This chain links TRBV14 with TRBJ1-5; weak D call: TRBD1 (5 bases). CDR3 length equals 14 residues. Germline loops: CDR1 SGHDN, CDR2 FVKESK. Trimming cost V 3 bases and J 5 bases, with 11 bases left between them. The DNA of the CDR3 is TGTGCCAGCAGCCAGCAGGGTCTCCATCAGCCCCAGCATTTT. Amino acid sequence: CASSQQGLHQPQHF.

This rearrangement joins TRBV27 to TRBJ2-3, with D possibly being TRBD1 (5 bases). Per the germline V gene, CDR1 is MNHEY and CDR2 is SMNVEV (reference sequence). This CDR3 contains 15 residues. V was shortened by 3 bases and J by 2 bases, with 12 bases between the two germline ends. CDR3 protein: CASSFVAGNTDTQYF. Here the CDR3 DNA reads TGTGCCAGCAGTTTTGTGGCAGGGAACACAGATACGCAGTATTTT.

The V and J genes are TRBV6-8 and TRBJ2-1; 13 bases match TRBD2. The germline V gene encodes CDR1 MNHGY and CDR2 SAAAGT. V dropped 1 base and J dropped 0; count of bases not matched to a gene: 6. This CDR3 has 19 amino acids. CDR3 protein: CASSYWTSGGPSSYNEQFF. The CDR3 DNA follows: TGTGCCAGCAGTTACTGGACTAGCGGGGGCCCCAGCTCCTACAATGAGCAGTTCTTC.

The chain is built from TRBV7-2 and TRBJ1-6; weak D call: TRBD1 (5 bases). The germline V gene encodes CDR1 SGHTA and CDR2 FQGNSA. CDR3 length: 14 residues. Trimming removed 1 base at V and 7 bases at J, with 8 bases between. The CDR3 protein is CASSLEGLNSPLHF. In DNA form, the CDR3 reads TGTGCCAGCAGCTTAGAGGGACTAAATTCACCCCTCCACTTT.

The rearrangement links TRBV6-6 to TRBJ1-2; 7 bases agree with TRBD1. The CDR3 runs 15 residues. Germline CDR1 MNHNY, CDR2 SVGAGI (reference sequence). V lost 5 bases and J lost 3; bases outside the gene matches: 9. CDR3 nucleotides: TGTGCCAGCAGTCGTCTACAGGGGTCCTACTATGGCTACACCTTC. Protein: CASSRLQGSYYGYTF.

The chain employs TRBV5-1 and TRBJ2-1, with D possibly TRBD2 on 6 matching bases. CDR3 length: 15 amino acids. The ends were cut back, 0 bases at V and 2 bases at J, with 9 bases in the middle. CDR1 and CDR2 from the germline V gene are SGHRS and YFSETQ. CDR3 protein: CASSLEGTAYNEQFF. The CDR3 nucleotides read TGCGCCAGCAGCTTGGAGGGGACTGCCTACAATGAGCAGTTCTTC.

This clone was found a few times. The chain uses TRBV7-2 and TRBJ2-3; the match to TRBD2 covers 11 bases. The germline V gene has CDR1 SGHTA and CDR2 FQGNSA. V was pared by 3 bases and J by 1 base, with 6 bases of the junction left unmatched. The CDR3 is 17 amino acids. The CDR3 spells CASSFLTSGGRTDTQYF. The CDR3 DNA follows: TGTGCCAGCAGCTTCCTCACTAGCGGGGGCCGCACAGATACGCAGTATTTT.

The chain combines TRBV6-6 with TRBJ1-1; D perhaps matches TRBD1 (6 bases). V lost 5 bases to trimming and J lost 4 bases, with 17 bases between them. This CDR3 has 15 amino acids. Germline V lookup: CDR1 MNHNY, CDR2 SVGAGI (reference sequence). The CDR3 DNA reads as TGTGCCAGCAGTGCCGGGGGGGGGCGAAGCACTGAAGCTTTCTTT. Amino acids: CASSAGGGRSTEAFF.

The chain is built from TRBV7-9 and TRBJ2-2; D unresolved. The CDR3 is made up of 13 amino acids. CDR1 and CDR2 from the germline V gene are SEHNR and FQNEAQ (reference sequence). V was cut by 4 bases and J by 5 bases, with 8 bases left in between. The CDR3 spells CASSSYKTGELFF. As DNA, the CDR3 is TGTGCCAGCAGCTCGTACAAGACCGGGGAGCTGTTTTTT.

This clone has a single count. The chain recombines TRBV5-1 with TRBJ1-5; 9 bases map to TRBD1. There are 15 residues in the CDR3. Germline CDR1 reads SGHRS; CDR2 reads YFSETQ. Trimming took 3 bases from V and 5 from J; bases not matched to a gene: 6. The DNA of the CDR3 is TGCGCCAGCAGCTCGGGACAGGGAGGGGATCAGCCCCAGCATTTT. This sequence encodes CASSSGQGGDQPQHF.

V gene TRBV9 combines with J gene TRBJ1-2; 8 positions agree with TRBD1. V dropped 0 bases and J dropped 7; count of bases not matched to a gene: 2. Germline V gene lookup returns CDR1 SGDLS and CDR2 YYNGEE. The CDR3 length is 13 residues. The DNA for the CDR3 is TGTGCCAGCAGCGTAGGGACAGGGAGTGGCTACACCTTC. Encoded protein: CASSVGTGSGYTF.

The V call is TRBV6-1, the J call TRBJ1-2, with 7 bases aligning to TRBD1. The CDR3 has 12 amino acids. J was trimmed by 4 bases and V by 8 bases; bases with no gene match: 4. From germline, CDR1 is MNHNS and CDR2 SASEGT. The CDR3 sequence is CASGDSFYGYTF. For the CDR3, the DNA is TGTGCCAGCGGGGACAGCTTCTATGGCTACACCTTC.

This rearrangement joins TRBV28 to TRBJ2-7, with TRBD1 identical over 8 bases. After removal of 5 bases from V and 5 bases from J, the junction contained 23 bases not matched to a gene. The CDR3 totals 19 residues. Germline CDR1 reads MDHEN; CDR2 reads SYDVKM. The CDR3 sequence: CASSPQARTGQSLEDEQYF. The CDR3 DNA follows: TGTGCCAGCAGTCCCCAAGCCCGGACAGGGCAAAGTCTCGAAGACGAGCAGTACTTC. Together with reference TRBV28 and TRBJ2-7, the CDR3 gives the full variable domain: DVKVTQSSRYLVKRTGEKVFLECVQDMDHENMFWYRQDPGLGLRLIYFSYDVKMKEKGDIPEGYSVSREKKERFSLILESASTNQTSMYLCASSPQARTGQSLEDEQYFGPGTRLTVT.

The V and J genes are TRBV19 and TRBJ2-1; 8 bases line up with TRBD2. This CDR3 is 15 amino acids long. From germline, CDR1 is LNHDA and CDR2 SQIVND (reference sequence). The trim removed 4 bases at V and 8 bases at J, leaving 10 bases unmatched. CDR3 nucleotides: TGTGCCAGTAGTAAAGCGGGAGTAGGCCTCGATGAGCAGTTCTTC. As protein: CASSKAGVGLDEQFF.